This T cell receptor (beta chain) is from a study of blood T cells in healthy people across ages (dated by TCRdb to 2014 to 2015). Background for the entire study: Template switching captured roughly one uniquely barcoded TCR beta cDNA molecule per two T cells in model experiments. Using deep sequencing normalized with unique cDNA molecular identifiers, the study measured how TCR beta repertoire diversity changes with age. To avoid experimental bias, donors of different ages were spread randomly across the sequencing lanes. The donors were split into four age groups: young (average 16 years), middle-aged (roughly 42), aged (62) and long-lived (more than 80). The study analyzed two additional independent replicas of 1 million unique cDNA reads from the same blood draw for two donors, one aged 18 to 30 and one aged 80 or older.

A note on this clonotype: The antigen it binds to is not known. No base-level quality is on record; no much larger clone is a single base apart.

The roughly 38 donors, aged about 6 to 95 years, were systemically healthy Caucasian individuals from Russia. Each donor gave ten milliliters of peripheral blood, collected into EDTA-treated Vacutainer tubes. Ficoll-Paque density-gradient centrifugation was used to isolate PBMCs, with at least 6.5 million obtained per sample. Trizol reagent was used to extract total RNA from PBMCs, with at least 6 micrograms per sample. For every donor, an aliquot of PBMCs went through flow cytometry to measure the percentages of naive CD45RAhigh/CD27high T cells. Receptor amplification or capture employed 5' RACE. Sequencing took place on an Illumina HiSeq 2500. The second PCR ran for about 6 to 12 cycles and used a J-beta primer mix along with a sample-barcoded 5' primer. A template-switch 5' adaptor carrying 12 random nucleotides introduced a unique molecular identifier onto each TCR beta cDNA molecule. Each sample yielded at least 3 million CDR3-containing paired-end reads. The Mint cDNA synthesis kit, primed by a TRBC-specific oligonucleotide, was used to synthesize first-strand cDNA from all RNA. After uracil-DNA glycosylase treatment, a first 18-cycle PCR used universal primers M1SS and BC2_uni_R on all cDNA. The paper's data handling went like this. For normalization, 1 million high-quality reads, each with a distinct molecular identifier, were randomly selected from each sample. Instead of being binned into consensus sequences, reads that shared molecular identifiers were thrown out. CDR3 identification, clonotype clustering and error correction used MiTCR with a Q25 quality threshold and the strictest error-elimination algorithm. A nonparametric unseen species model with Euler transformation was used to estimate lower-bound total TCR beta diversity. The raw public data were reprocessed by TCRdb itself: fastp quality trimming at Q25, MiXCR clonotype calling, in-frame beta chains only. Identical CDR3 proteins give one entry, which carries the most common genes and DNA. The V and J calls and clone size are TCRdb's, not the authors'. For this sample the table gives around 1.1 million distinct CDR3 sequences, of which 30% to 40% were detected only once. The top ten hold less than 15% of the sample.

The investigation overall reported the following: Observed TCR beta diversity correlated strongly with the percentage of naive T cells measured by flow cytometry. Since profiling was done on bulk unsorted PBMCs, naive and antigen-experienced compartments could not be conclusively compared. Observed TCR beta diversity per million T cells fell roughly linearly with age, and a significant reduction was already apparent by age roughly 40. Estimates of total diversity based on one million sequenced T cells were regarded as lower bounds and as underestimates. Compared with the aged group, the long-lived group had more naive CD4+ T cells, fewer expanded clones and increased TCR diversity, a pattern suggesting age selection. Because donor CMV infection status was unknown, age-related changes in expanded clonotypes were potentially confounded.

From the cysteine up to the phenylalanine, the CDR3 has a length of 16 residues. Only CDR3 DNA is held: 48 bases, read in frame from base 1. The germline V gene (reference sequence) gives CDR1 as SEHNR and CDR2 as FQNEAQ. V is pruned by 2 bases and J by 5 bases, leaving 8 bases of the junction without a gene match. Sequenced input: blood. The sequence is built from TRBV7-9 and TRBJ2-1; 8 bases in the middle match TRBD2. The TCR sequence derives from a man aged 18 to 35 in good health. The bases read TGTGCCAGCAGCTTATCTGCGGGGGGTGTCCACAATGAGCAGTTCTTC. This encodes CASSLSAGGVHNEQFF.